The subject of this entry is one T cell receptor (beta chain). Antigen: not known. TCRdb reanalysed the 5' RACE reads using MiXCR and keeps one entry per CDR3 protein. The sample comprises 200,000 to 250,000 distinct CDR3 sequences, 9.5% to 10% of which are singletons, and around 3.3% rests with the top ten. The CDR3 sequence is 12 residues long. V was cut by 3 bases and J by 4 bases, with 9 bases left in between. The germline CDR1 and CDR2 sequences are DFQATT and SNEGSKA (reference sequence). This entry is derived from a study of T-cell memory formation after mild COVID-19. Study overall: Across donors, TCR clusters were largely donor specific. Study-wide findings and caveats: Largely, contracting CD4+ clones fell within CM and EM, and contracting CD8+ clones within EMRA. Clones that got smaller from day 15 to 85 had even CD4/CD8, while clones growing later tipped toward CD4+. In pre-infection memory, a portion of responding clones appeared, which suggested that cross-reactive memory joined.

The gene calls are TRBV20-1 and TRBJ2-5; D is uncertain. Sequenced sample: PBMCs or a T cell subset sorted from them (not recorded which). This receptor was taken from a man aged 18 to 29 who had mild COVID-19 (a few samples of this study predate the infection). Cell type and time point are not known. The CDR3 DNA is TGCAGTGCTAGCAGGCCAAGAGAGACCCAGTACTTC. Translated, it gives CSASRPRETQYF.